Following are 3 T cell receptor beta chains from one sample sequenced in a study of T cell responses to AZD1222 COVID-19 vaccine. Produced via immunoSEQ multiplex PCR; TCRdb's table is partial and in-frame only. Altogether about 190,000 clones are present, under 95% being singletons, with the ten largest covering 0.99%. The specimen was peripheral blood, collected on day 0 of AZD1222 vaccination. These receptors all come from an adult in good health.

The V gene is TRBV5-1, the J gene TRBJ2-7, with 8 nucleotides matching TRBD1. Germline-derived CDR1 and CDR2 are SGHRS and YFSETQ. J lost 3 bases, V lost 3 bases, and 8 bases had no gene match. CDR3 length: 15 amino acids. The CDR3 here is CASSSTTGVFYEQYF. The CDR3 DNA reads TGCGCCAGCAGCTCTACGACAGGGGTCTTCTACGAGCAGTACTTC.

The V call is TRBV2, the J call TRBJ1-5; D uncertain. Looked up from germline, CDR1 is SNHLY and CDR2 is FYNNEI. Trimming stripped 4 bases from V and 1 base from J, with 11 bases between. The CDR3 is made up of 15 amino acids. The CDR3 nucleotides are TGTGCCAGCAGTGCCCAATCGATCAGCAATCAGCCCCAGCATTTT. Amino acid sequence: CASSAQSISNQPQHF.

The V and J genes are TRBV2 and TRBJ1-1; possible D gene TRBD1, 5 bases. The CDR3 consists of 14 residues. Germline lookup yields CDR1 SNHLY and CDR2 FYNNEI. V gave up 4 bases and J gave up 1 base, with 10 bases separating them. CDR3 DNA: TGTGCCAGCAGTGCCACCGGGGGGAACACTGAAGCTTTCTTT. This translates into CASSATGGNTEAFF.